This T cell receptor beta chain was captured in a study of T cells in Graves' hyperthyroidism and ophthalmopathy. V lost 2 bases and J lost 7, with 9 bases in between. This CDR3 spans 14 amino acids. The hyperthyroidism patients had all been newly diagnosed, and their disease duration was under 2 months. Their ages ranged from 18 to 65 years. Amplification yielded TCR beta CDR3 regions, with RNA transcripts as the source. Using the HTBI primer set, a first-round RT-PCR was run on the TCR CDR3. TCRdb re-called the multiplex PCR reads through MiXCR, storing one row per CDR3 protein. The data hold over 250,000 distinct CDR3 sequences, with less than 30% observed a single time.

Sequenced material: blood. This clonotype originated in a man aged 35 to 55 with Graves' hyperthyroidism that later progressed to Graves' ophthalmopathy. V is TRBV12-3 or TRBV12-4 and J is TRBJ1-6, with a tentative D call TRBD1 (5 bases). The CDR3 protein is CASSLQGRNSPLHF. CDR3 DNA: TGTGCCAGCAGTTTACAGGGAAGAAATTCACCCCTCCACTTT.